This T cell receptor beta chain was recovered during a study of blood T cell repertoires in COVID-19. Study-wide context: The origin of the acute and convalescent COVID-19 samples was the United States, Italy and Spain. T cells, B-cell-depleted T cells, or PBMCs supplied cDNA or gDNA.

Germline CDR1 and CDR2: LNHDA and SQIVND (reference sequence). This CDR3 is built from 12 residues. In the original workflow: Quantification of nucleated cells was approximated via reference gene primer amplification. Clones were read by immunoSEQ multiplex PCR, and TCRdb kept only the in-frame ones, dropping some. Clone size and the V and J calls come from that table; the DNA yielded D and trimming. The repertoire holds some 30,000 clones, with 75% to 95% as singletons. This sequence was found in a human donor with active COVID-19. The donor label of this sample is uncertain. This chain joins TRBV19 and TRBJ2-2, with D maybe TRBD2 (5 bases). Sequencing input: peripheral blood. CDR3 coding DNA: TGTGCTTCGGAGAGGGAAGCCGGGGAGCTGTTTTTT. Protein: CASEREAGELFF.